The clone carrying this T cell receptor beta chain was counted between two and nine times. The antigen remains unidentified. The data are from a study of beta chain features in type 1 diabetes. About the study: Summed over all samples, the examined sorted cells came to fewer than 120 million. General observations from the study: Type 1 diabetes patients showed fewer insertions and more deletions at VDJ junctions. Patients with Type 1 diabetes showed moderately but significantly shorter TCRB CDR3s in all four CD4+ subsets.

Reverse transcribing all isolated RNA meant expressed TCRB transcripts were sequenced. Roughly 3.5 million reads per sample on average were obtained from naive, central memory and regulatory T cell samples. Only in-frame clones appear in the TCRdb table, and some are missing; sequencing was by immunoSEQ multiplex PCR. The sample consists of over 300,000 clones, approximately 9.7% of them appearing once. Trimming cost V 0 bases and J 4 bases, with 6 bases left between them. The CDR3 consists of 14 residues. The V gene's germline CDR1 is LGHNA and CDR2 YSLEER. The receptor was isolated from a man aged 25 to 40 with type 1 diabetes. The J gene is TRBJ2-2, the V gene TRBV4-3; the D is unclear. Sample: central memory CD4+ T cells from blood. CDR3: CASSQEYATGELFF. CDR3 coding DNA: TGCGCCAGCAGCCAAGAGTACGCCACCGGGGAGCTGTTTTTT.